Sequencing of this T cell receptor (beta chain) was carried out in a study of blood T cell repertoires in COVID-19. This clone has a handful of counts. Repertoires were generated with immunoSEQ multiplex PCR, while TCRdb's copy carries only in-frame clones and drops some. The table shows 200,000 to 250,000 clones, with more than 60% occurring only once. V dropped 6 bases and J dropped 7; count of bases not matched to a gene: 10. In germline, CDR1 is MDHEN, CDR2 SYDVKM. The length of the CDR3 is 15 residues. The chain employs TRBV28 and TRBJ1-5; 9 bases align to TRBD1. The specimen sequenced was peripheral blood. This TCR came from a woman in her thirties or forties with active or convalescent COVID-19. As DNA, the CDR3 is TGTGCCAGCAGGGGAGGACAGGGGAGGGAACAGCCCCAGCATTTT. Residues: CASRGGQGREQPQHF.